The rows below give T cell receptor beta chains drawn from one sample of a study of T cells in tuberculosis. Data came from immunoSEQ multiplex PCR; TCRdb stores just in-frame clones and leaves some out. The sample contains more than 30,000 clones, around 97% of which appear only once. Sequenced sample: PBMCs. The source is a donor between 10 and 29 years old with latent tuberculosis or without tuberculosis infection. Each CDR3 is given with its conserved first and last residue. Fields, in order: clone size, V gene, J gene, D gene, CDR3 DNA, CDR3 protein. D genes are given only for firm matches. Rows give clone size only sometimes, using once, few, many, or a class for an expanded clone.

clone size: -; V gene: TRBV5-1; J gene: TRBJ1-2; D gene: -; CDR3 DNA: TGCGCCAGCAGCTGGACAGCCGATTATGGCTACACCTTC; CDR3 protein: CASSWTADYGYTF
clone size: once; V gene: TRBV29-1; J gene: TRBJ1-2; D gene: -; CDR3 DNA: TGCAGCGTGCGGGACTTCTATGGCTACACCTTC; CDR3 protein: CSVRDFYGYTF
clone size: -; V gene: TRBV5-1; J gene: TRBJ1-4; D gene: TRBD1; CDR3 DNA: TGCGCCAGCAGCCCGCCATTCGGACAGGGGACTGAAAAACTGTTTTTT; CDR3 protein: CASSPPFGQGTEKLFF
clone size: -; V gene: TRBV6-6; J gene: TRBJ2-1; D gene: -; CDR3 DNA: TGTGCCAGCAGTCCCCGACAGGAGCAGTTCTTC; CDR3 protein: CASSPRQEQFF
clone size: -; V gene: TRBV5-1; J gene: TRBJ1-1; D gene: -; CDR3 DNA: TGCGCCAGCAGCCGGACAGCCACTGAAGCTTTCTTT; CDR3 protein: CASSRTATEAFF
clone size: -; V gene: TRBV5-1; J gene: TRBJ2-3; D gene: -; CDR3 DNA: TGCGCCAGCAGCGTTACGACCCCTAGTTATACGCAGTATTTT; CDR3 protein: CASSVTTPSYTQYF
clone size: -; V gene: TRBV4-1; J gene: TRBJ1-2; D gene: -; CDR3 DNA: TGCGCCAGCAGCCAAGATCGGGAGACAGTCTATGGCTACACCTTC; CDR3 protein: CASSQDRETVYGYTF
clone size: -; V gene: TRBV19; J gene: TRBJ1-2; D gene: -; CDR3 DNA: TGTGCCAGTAGTCAGTTTTATGGCTACACCTTC; CDR3 protein: CASSQFYGYTF
clone size: -; V gene: TRBV2; J gene: TRBJ1-2; D gene: TRBD1; CDR3 DNA: TGTGCCAGCACCCTGGACAGGGCATATGGCTACACCTTC; CDR3 protein: CASTLDRAYGYTF
clone size: -; V gene: TRBV5-5; J gene: TRBJ1-2; D gene: -; CDR3 DNA: TGTGCCAGCAGCTCACAGGGTCGCGGCGGCTACACCTTC; CDR3 protein: CASSSQGRGGYTF
clone size: -; V gene: TRBV19; J gene: TRBJ2-1; D gene: TRBD2; CDR3 DNA: TGTGCCAGTAGTATGGCGGGGGGGTTTTACAATGAGCAGTTCTTC; CDR3 protein: CASSMAGGFYNEQFF
clone size: -; V gene: TRBV5-1; J gene: TRBJ1-1; D gene: -; CDR3 DNA: TGCGCCAGCAGCCGAGACGGGACATCTATAACTGAAGCTTTCTTT; CDR3 protein: CASSRDGTSITEAFF
clone size: -; V gene: TRBV19; J gene: TRBJ1-1; D gene: -; CDR3 DNA: TGTGCCACCAAGGCAGGGGTCAACACTGAAGCTTTCTTT; CDR3 protein: CATKAGVNTEAFF
clone size: -; V gene: TRBV2; J gene: TRBJ2-3; D gene: TRBD2; CDR3 DNA: TGTGCCAGCACTTTAGTTGGGCGGGGAGGGGATACGCAGTATTTT; CDR3 protein: CASTLVGRGGDTQYF
clone size: -; V gene: TRBV14; J gene: TRBJ2-1; D gene: -; CDR3 DNA: TGTGCCAGCAGCCAAGAGGTAAGACTAGTATTTCGCAATGAGCAGTTCTTC; CDR3 protein: CASSQEVRLVFRNEQFF
clone size: -; V gene: TRBV5-4; J gene: TRBJ2-4; D gene: TRBD1; CDR3 DNA: TGTGCCAGCAGCTCACCCCATTTTCTCGGACAGGGAAACATTCAGTACTTC; CDR3 protein: CASSSPHFLGQGNIQYF
clone size: -; V gene: TRBV5-1; J gene: TRBJ2-3; D gene: -; CDR3 DNA: TGCGCCAGCAGCTTGGCCAGGGGGGAAGATACGCAGTATTTT; CDR3 protein: CASSLARGEDTQYF
clone size: -; V gene: TRBV18; J gene: TRBJ2-7; D gene: TRBD1; CDR3 DNA: TGTGCCAGCTCTTCCGGACAGGTCCAAGGTGCGGAGCAGTACTTC; CDR3 protein: CASSSGQVQGAEQYF
clone size: -; V gene: TRBV5-6; J gene: TRBJ2-2; D gene: TRBD1; CDR3 DNA: TGTGCCAGCAGCTTGTGGACAGGGGGCTACACCGGGGAGCTGTTTTTT; CDR3 protein: CASSLWTGGYTGELFF
clone size: -; V gene: TRBV5-1; J gene: TRBJ1-2; D gene: -; CDR3 DNA: TGCGCCAGCAGCTTGGCAGGGGACTATGGCTACACCTTC; CDR3 protein: CASSLAGDYGYTF
clone size: -; V gene: TRBV5-1; J gene: TRBJ1-1; D gene: -; CDR3 DNA: TGCGCCAGCAGCTCGGCGACAGGGAACACTGAAGCTTTCTTT; CDR3 protein: CASSSATGNTEAFF
clone size: -; V gene: TRBV14; J gene: TRBJ2-5; D gene: TRBD1; CDR3 DNA: TGTGCCAGCAGCGAGAAGACAGGGGCCCAAGAGACCCAGTACTTC; CDR3 protein: CASSEKTGAQETQYF